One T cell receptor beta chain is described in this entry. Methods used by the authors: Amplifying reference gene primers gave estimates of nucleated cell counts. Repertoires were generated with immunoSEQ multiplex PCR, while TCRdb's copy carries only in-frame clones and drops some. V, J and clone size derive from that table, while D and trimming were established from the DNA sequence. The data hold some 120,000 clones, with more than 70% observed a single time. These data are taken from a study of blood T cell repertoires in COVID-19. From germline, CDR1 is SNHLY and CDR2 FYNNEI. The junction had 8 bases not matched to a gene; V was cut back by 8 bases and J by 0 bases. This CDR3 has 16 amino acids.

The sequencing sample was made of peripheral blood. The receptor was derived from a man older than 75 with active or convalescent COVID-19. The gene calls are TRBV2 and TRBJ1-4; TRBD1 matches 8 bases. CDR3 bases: TGTGCCAGCCGACAGGGGAGGATTACAACTAATGAAAAACTGTTTTTT. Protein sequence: CASRQGRITTNEKLFF.